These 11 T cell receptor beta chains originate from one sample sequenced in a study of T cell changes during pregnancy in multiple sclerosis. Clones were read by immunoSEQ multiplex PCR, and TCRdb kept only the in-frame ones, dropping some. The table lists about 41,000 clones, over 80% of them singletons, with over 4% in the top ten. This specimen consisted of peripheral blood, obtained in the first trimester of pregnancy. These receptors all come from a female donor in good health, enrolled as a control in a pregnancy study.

The CDR3 region is CASTATQNYGYTF. In DNA form, the CDR3 reads TGTGCCAGCACCGCGACACAGAACTATGGCTACACCTTC. This chain uses TRBV6-1 with TRBJ1-2; D ambiguous. The ends were cut back, 7 bases at V and 2 bases at J, with 11 bases in the middle. CDR1 and CDR2 (germline): MNHNS, SASEGT. The CDR3 totals 13 residues.

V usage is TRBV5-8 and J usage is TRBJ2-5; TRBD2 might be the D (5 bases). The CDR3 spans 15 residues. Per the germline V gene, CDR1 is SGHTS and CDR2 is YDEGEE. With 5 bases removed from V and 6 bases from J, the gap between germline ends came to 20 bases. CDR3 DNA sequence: TGTGCCAGCAGTCAGCGGATCTCCTGGCAAAAGACCCAGTACTTC. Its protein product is CASSQRISWQKTQYF.

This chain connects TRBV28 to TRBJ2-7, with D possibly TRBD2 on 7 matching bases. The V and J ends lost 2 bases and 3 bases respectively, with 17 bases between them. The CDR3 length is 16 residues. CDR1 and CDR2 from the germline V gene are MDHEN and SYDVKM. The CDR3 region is CASSLAGAGDFYEQYF. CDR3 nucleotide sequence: TGTGCCAGCAGTTTAGCGGGGGCTGGCGACTTCTACGAGCAGTACTTC.

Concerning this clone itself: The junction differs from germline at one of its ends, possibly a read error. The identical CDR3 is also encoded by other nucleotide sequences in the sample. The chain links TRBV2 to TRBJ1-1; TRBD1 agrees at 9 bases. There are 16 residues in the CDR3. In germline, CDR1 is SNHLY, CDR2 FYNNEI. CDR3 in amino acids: CASRVDRGLRNTEAFF. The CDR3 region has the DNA TGCGCCAGCAGAGTCGACAGGGGGTTAAGGAACACTGAAGCTTTCTTT.

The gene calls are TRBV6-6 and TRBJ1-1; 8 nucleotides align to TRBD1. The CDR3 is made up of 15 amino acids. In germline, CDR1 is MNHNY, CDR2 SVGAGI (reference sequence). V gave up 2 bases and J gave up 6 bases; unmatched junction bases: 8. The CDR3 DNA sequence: TGTGCCAGCAGTTACCTAGCAGGGGGCGCAGCTGAAGCTTTCTTT. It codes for CASSYLAGGAAEAFF.

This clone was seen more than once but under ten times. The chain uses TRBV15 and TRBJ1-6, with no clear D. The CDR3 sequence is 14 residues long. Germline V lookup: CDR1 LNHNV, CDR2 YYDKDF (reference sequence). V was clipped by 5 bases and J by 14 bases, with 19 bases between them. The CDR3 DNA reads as TGTGCCACCAGCGCCGGGGTTGAGGCTGGGACCCTCCACTTT. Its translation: CATSAGVEAGTLHF.

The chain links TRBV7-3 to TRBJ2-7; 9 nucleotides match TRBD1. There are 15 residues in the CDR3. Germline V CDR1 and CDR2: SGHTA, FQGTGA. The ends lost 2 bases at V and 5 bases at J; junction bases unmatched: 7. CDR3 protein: CASSLGSDRGHEQYF. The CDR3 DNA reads TGTGCCAGCAGCTTAGGCTCGGACAGGGGCCACGAGCAGTACTTC.

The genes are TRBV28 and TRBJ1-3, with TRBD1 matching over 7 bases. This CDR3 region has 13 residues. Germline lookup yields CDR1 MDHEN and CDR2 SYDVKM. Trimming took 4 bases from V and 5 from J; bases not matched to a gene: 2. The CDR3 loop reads CASSSTGRNTIYF. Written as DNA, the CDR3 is TGTGCCAGCAGTTCGACAGGGCGAAACACCATATATTTT.

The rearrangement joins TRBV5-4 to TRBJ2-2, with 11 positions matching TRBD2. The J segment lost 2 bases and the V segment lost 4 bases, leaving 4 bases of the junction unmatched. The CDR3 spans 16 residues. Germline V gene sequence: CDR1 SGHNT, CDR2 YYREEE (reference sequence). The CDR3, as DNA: TGTGCCAGCAGCAGAACTAGCGGGGGAAACACCGGGGAGCTGTTTTTT. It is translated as CASSRTSGGNTGELFF.

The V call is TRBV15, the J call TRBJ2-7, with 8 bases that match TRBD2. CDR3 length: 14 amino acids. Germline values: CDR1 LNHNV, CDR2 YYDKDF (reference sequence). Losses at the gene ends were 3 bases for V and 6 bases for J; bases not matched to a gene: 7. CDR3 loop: CATSSKREYGEQYF. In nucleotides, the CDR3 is TGTGCCACCAGCAGCAAGCGGGAGTATGGCGAGCAGTACTTC.

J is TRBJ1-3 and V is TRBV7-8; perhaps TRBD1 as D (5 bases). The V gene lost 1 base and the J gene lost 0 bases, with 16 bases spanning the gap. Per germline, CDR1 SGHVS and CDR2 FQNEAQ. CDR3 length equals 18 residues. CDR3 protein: CASSLGSPPGFSGNTIYF. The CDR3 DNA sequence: TGTGCCAGCAGCTTAGGAAGCCCTCCAGGGTTCTCTGGAAACACCATATATTTT.